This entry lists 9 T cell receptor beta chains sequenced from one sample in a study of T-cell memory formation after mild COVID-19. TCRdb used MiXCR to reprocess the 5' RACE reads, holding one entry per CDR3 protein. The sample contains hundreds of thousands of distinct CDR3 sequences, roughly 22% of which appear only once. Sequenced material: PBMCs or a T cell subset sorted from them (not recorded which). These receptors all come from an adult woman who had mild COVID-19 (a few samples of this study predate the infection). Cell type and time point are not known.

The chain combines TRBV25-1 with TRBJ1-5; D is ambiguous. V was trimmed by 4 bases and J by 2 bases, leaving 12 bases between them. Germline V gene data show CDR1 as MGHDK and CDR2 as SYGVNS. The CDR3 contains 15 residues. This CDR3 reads CASSGSGWGNQPQHF. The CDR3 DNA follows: TGTGCCAGCAGTGGATCCGGCTGGGGCAATCAGCCCCAGCATTTT.

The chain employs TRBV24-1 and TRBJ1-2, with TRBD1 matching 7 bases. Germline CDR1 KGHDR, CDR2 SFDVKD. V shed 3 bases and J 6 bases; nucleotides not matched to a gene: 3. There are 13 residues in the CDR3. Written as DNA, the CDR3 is TGTGCCACCAGTGATCCCACAGGGGATGGCTACACCTTC. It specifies CATSDPTGDGYTF.

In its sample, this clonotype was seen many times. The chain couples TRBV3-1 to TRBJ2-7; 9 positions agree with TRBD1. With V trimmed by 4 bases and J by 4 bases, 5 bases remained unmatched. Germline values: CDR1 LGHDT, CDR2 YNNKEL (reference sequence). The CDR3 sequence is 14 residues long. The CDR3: CASSPRDREYEQYF. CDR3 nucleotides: TGTGCCAGCAGCCCGCGGGACAGGGAATACGAGCAGTACTTC.

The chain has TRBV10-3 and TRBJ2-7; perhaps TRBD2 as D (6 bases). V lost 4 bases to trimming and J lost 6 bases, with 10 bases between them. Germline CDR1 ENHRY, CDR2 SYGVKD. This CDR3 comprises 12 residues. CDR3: CAISGLGGEQYF. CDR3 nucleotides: TGTGCCATCAGTGGTCTGGGGGGCGAGCAGTACTTC.

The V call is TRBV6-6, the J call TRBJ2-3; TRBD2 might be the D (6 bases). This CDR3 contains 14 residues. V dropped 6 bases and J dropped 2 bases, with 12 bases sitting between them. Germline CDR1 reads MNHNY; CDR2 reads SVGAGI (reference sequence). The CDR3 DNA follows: TGTGCCAGCAGCCTGGGACTTGTCACAGATACGCAGTATTTT. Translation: CASSLGLVTDTQYF.

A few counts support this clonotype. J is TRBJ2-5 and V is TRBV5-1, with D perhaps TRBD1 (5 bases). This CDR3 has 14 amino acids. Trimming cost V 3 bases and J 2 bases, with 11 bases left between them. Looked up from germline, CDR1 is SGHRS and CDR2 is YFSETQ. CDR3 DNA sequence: TGCGCCAGCAGCTCGTGGGGCCTACAAGAGACCCAGTACTTC. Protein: CASSSWGLQETQYF.

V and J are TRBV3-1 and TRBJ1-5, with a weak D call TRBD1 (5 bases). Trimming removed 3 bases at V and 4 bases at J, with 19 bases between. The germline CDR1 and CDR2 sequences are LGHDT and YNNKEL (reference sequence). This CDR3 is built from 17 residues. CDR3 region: CASSQGRAQGGNQPQHF. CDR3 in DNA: TGTGCCAGCAGCCAGGGACGGGCGCAGGGTGGTAATCAGCCCCAGCATTTT.

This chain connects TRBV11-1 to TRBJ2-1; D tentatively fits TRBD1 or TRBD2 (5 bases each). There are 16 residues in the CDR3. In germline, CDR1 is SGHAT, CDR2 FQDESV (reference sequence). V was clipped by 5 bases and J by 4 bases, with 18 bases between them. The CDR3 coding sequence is TGTGCCAGCAGCCTCTCCCTCCGGGACGAATACAATGAGCAGTTCTTC. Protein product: CASSLSLRDEYNEQFF.

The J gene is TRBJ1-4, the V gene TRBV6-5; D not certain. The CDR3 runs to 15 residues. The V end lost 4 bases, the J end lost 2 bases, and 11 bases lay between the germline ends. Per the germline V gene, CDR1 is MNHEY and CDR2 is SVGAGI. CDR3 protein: CASSLGGSTNEKLFF. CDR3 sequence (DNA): TGTGCCAGCAGTTTAGGAGGGTCCACTAATGAAAAACTGTTTTTT.